This TCR beta chain originates from a study of CD8+CD57+ T cells in acquired aplastic anemia. Profiling that covered TCR beta VDJ and CDR3 relied on genomic DNA as its template. TCRdb re-called the reads with MiXCR, one entry per CDR3 protein. The sample lists about 200,000 distinct CDR3 sequences, less than 75% seen once, with around 60% in the top ten. General study findings and limits: Significance was not reached for CD8+ Simpson's diversity between patients and controls. Approximately 30 was the count of CD8+ CDR3 sequences that patients shared with controls.

Before being chosen for sequencing, patients had shown CD8+CD57+ cell expansion by flow cytometry. Patients were therapy-naive when their blood was sampled. CDR1 is GTSNPN and CDR2 is SVGIG in the germline V gene (reference sequence). V was trimmed by 7 bases and J by 7 bases, leaving 14 bases between them. The CDR3 sequence is 13 residues long. This clonotype was seen repeatedly, ten times or more. Its antigen remains unknown. The sequence derives from a human donor with aplastic anemia. Sequencing was performed on sorted CD4+, CD8+, or CD8+CD57+ T cells (not recorded which) from PBMCs. The rearrangement uses TRBV30 and TRBJ1-6; D unclear. CDR3: CAYRNSLNSPLHF. CDR3 in DNA: TGTGCCTACCGAAACAGCCTAAATTCACCCCTCCACTTT.